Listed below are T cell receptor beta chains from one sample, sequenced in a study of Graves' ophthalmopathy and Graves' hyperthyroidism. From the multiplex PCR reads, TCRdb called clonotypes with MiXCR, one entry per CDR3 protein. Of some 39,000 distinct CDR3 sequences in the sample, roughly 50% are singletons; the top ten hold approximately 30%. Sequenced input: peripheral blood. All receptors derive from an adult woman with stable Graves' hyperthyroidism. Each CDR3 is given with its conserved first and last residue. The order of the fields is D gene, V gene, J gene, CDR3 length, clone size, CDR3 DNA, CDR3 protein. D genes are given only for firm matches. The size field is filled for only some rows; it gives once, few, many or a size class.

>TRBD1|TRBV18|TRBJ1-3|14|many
TGTGCCAGCTCACTGGGACAGTCTGGAAACACCATATATTTT
CASSLGQSGNTIYF
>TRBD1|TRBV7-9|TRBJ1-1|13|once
TGTGCCAGCAGAGCACAGGGGAACACTGAAGCTTTCTTC
CASRAQGNTEAFF
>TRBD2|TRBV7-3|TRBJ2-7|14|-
TGTGCCAGTAGACTAGCGGGACAGGGCTACGAGCAGTACTTC
CASRLAGQGYEQYF
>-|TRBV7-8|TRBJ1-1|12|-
TGTGCCAGCAGCAAGGGACGGGGGGAAGCTTTCTTT
CASSKGRGEAFF
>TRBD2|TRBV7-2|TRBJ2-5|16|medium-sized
TGCGCCAGCAGCCAAGGACTAGCGGGAGGCGGTGAGACCCAGTACTTC
CASSQGLAGGGETQYF
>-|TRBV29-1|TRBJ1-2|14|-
TGCAGCGTAACAAGGGGCAGGGATAACTATGGCTACACCTTC
CSVTRGRDNYGYTF
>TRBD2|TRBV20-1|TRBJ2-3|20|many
TGCAGTGCTAGAGTAGGGACTAGCGGGAGAGGCGTTCGGTCCCCAGATACGCAGTATTTT
CSARVGTSGRGVRSPDTQYF
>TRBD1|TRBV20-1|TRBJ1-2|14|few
TGCAGTGCTAGGAGGACAGGGGGCGACTATGGCTACACCTTC
CSARRTGGDYGYTF
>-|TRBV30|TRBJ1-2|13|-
TGTGCCTGGAGTGCGACAGCATACTATGGCTACACCTTC
CAWSATAYYGYTF
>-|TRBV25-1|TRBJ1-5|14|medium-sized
TGTGCCAGCAGTGAATGGGGTTCGGATCAGCCCCAGCATTTT
CASSEWGSDQPQHF
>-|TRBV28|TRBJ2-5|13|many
TGTGCCAGCAGTTTCCCAGAAACGGAGACCCAGTACTTC
CASSFPETETQYF
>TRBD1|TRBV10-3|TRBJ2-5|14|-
TGTGCCATCAGTGGGGGGACAGGGGGAGAGACCCAGTACTTC
CAISGGTGGETQYF
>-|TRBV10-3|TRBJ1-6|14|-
TGTGCCATCAGTCCTACAGGGTCCCCGGAACCCCTCCACTTT
CAISPTGSPEPLHF
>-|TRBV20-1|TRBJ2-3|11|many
TGCAGTGCTTCCCACACAGATACGCAGTATTTT
CSASHTDTQYF
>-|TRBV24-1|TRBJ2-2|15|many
TGTGCCACCAGTGATTTGCCGGGGTACGGCGGGGAGCTGTTTTTT
CATSDLPGYGGELFF
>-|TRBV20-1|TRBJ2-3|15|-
TGCAGTGCTTACCGGGACGCCGATCCCGCAGATACGCGGTATTTT
CSAYRDADPADTRYF
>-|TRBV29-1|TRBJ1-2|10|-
TGCAGCGACAGTTTCTATGGCTACACCTTC
CSDSFYGYTF
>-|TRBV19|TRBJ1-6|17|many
TGTGCCAGTAGTATAGACCCGCCGGGCCTGGGCGCGACACCCCTCCACTTT
CASSIDPPGLGATPLHF
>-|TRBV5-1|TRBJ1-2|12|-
TGCGCCAGCGGCGGGGGTGACTATGGCCACACCTTC
CASGGGDYGHTF
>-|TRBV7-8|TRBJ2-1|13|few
TGTGCCAGCAGCTCCCCTTCGGGACTTGAGCAGTTCTTC
CASSSPSGLEQFF
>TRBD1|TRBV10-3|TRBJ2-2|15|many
TGTGCCATCAAGCCGGGACAGGGCGTCGCCGGGGAGCTGTTTTTT
CAIKPGQGVAGELFF
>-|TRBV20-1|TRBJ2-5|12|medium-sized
TGCAGTGCTAGCGGGAACGGGGAGACCCAGTACTTC
CSASGNGETQYF
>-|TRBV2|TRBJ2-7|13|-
TGTGCCAGCAGTCGGCTAGCTCTGGGGGAGCAGTACTTC
CASSRLALGEQYF
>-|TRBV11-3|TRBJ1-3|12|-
TGTGCCAGCAGCTTAGGGGTCAACACCATATATTTT
CASSLGVNTIYF
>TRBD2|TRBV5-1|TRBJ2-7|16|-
TGTGCCAGCAGCTCAAGCGGACTAGCGGGAGCCTACGAGCAGTACTTC
CASSSSGLAGAYEQYF
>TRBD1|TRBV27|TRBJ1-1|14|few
TGTGCCAGCACCCCGGGACAGGGGATCACTGAAGCTTTCTTT
CASTPGQGITEAFF
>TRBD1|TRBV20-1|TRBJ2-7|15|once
TGCAGTGCTAGACCTCATCAGGACAGGGACTACGAGCAGTACTTC
CSARPHQDRDYEQYF
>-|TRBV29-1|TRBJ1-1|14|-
TGCAGCGTTGCCAAGGGGGAGGGGGACACTGAAGCTTCCTTT
CSVAKGEGDTEASF
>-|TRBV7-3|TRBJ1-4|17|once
TGTGCCAGCAGCTTAGCCGGGGGTACCGCAACCAATGAAAAACTGTTTTTT
CASSLAGGTATNEKLFF
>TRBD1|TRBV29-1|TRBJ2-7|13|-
TGCAGCGTGATGGGACAGGAGTCCTACGAGCAGTACTTC
CSVMGQESYEQYF
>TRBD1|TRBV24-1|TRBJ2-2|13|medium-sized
TGTGCCACTGGGGACAGGGGTTACGGGGAGCTGTTTTTT
CATGDRGYGELFF
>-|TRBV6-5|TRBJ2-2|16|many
TGTGCCAGCAGTACTCAACTAGTTGCGACCACCGGGGAGCTGTTTTTT
CASSTQLVATTGELFF
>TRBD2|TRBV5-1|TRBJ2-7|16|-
TGCGCCAGCAGCGGAATCGGGACTAGCGGGAGTGGGGGCTGGTACTTC
CASSGIGTSGSGGWYF
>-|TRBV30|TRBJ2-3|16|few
TGTGCCTGGAGTGTACGCGGGTATTCTAGCACAGATACGCAGTATTTT
CAWSVRGYSSTDTQYF
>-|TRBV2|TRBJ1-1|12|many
TGTGCCGTTCCTGGGGAGAACACTGAAGCTTTCTTT
CAVPGENTEAFF
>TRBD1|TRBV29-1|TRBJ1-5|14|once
TGCAGCGTCCCCGGGACAGGGGGCAATCAGCCCCAGCATTTT
CSVPGTGGNQPQHF
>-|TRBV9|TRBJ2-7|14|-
TGTGCCAGCAGCCCCAGTTGGGGTTCCTACGAGCAGTACTTC
CASSPSWGSYEQYF
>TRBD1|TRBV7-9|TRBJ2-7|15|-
TGTGCCAGCAGCTCCCCCGGGACAGGGGACCACGAGCAGTACTTC
CASSSPGTGDHEQYF
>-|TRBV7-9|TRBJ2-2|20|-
-
CASSFYICSASRTGAGELFF
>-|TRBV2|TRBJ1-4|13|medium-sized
TGTGCCAGCAGTGAAGCGGGCAGTGAAAAACTGTTTTTT
CASSEAGSEKLFF
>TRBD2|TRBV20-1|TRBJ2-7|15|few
TGCAGTGCTTACGGACTAGCGGGAGTCTATAACGAGCAGTACTTC
CSAYGLAGVYNEQYF
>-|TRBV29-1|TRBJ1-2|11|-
TGCAGCGTTGACAGGGGCGGCGGCTACACCTTC
CSVDRGGGYTF
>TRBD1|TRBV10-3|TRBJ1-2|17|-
TGTGCCATCAGTGAGTCGACAGGGAAGGGAACGAACTATGGCTACACCTTC
CAISESTGKGTNYGYTF
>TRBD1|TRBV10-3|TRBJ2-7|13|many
TGTGCCATCGGACAGGGGGCATCCTACGAGCAGTACTTC
CAIGQGASYEQYF
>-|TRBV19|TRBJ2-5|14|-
TGTGCCAGTAGCGTCGGGCCTTTCACCGAGACCCAGTACTTC
CASSVGPFTETQYF
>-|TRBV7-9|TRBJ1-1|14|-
TGTGCCAGCAGCAGAGGAAGTGTTGTTACTGAAGCTTTCTTT
CASSRGSVVTEAFF
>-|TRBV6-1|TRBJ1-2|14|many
TGTGCCAGCAGTGAATTTCCCGGTCAGTATGGCTACACCTTC
CASSEFPGQYGYTF
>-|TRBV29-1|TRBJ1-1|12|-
TGCAGCGACGCGGGACAACGCACTGAAGCTTTCTTT
CSDAGQRTEAFF
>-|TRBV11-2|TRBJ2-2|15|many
TGTGCCAGCAGCCTGGACGGAATGAACACCGGGGAGCTGTTTTTT
CASSLDGMNTGELFF
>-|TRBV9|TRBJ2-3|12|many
TGTGCCAGCAGCGCCATTTCAGATACGCAGTATTTT
CASSAISDTQYF
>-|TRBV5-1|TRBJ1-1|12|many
TGCGCCAGCAGCTTCCAGGGTCCTGAAGCTTTCTTT
CASSFQGPEAFF
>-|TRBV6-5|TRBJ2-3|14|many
TGTGCCAGCAGTTACTCCCGGGCCCTAGATACGCAGTATTTT
CASSYSRALDTQYF
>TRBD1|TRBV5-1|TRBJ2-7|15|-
TGCGCCAGCAGCTTGGTACCGGACAGGATCCACGAGCAGTACTTC
CASSLVPDRIHEQYF
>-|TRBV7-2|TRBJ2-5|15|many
TGTGCCAGCAGTTTGAACAGGGCCCCCCAAGAGACCCAGTACTTC
CASSLNRAPQETQYF
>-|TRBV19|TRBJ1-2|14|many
TGTGCCAGTACCATGCGGGGGGAGGACTATGGCTACACCTTC
CASTMRGEDYGYTF
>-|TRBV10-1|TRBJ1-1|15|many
TGCGCCAGCAGCAGAAACAGGGAGGACGGCACTGAAGCTTTCTTT
CASSRNREDGTEAFF
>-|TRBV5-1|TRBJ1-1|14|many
TGCGCCAGCAGCTTCGACAGAGGGGGGGCTGAAGCTTTCTTT
CASSFDRGGAEAFF
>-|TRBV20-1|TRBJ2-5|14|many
TGCAGCGCCGCCCGTGGGGTAGGCCAAGAGACCCAGTACTTC
CSAARGVGQETQYF
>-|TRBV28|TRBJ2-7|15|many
TGTGCCAGCAGTTTATTTTTCCCGCTCTCGGACGAGCAGTACTTC
CASSLFFPLSDEQYF